What follows is one TCR beta chain and its context. The data derive from a study of cytomegalovirus exposure and HLA in healthy donors. Use of 60 Vbeta and 13 Jbeta primers characterized the PCR. Data came from immunoSEQ multiplex PCR; TCRdb stores just in-frame clones and leaves some out. The data hold 90,000 or so clones, with roughly four fifths observed a single time. V shed 6 bases, J shed 6 bases, and the junction held 7 bases outside the gene matches. This CDR3 is built from 14 residues. Per the germline V gene, CDR1 is MDHEN and CDR2 is SYDVKM. The chain has TRBV28 and TRBJ1-5; 8 nucleotides match TRBD1. This clonotype was obtained from a man aged 50 or older in good health and CMV-seronegative. Input material: PBMCs. The CDR3: CASSWTGRGQPQHF. In DNA form, the CDR3 reads TGTGCCAGCAGCTGGACAGGGCGAGGTCAGCCCCAGCATTTT.